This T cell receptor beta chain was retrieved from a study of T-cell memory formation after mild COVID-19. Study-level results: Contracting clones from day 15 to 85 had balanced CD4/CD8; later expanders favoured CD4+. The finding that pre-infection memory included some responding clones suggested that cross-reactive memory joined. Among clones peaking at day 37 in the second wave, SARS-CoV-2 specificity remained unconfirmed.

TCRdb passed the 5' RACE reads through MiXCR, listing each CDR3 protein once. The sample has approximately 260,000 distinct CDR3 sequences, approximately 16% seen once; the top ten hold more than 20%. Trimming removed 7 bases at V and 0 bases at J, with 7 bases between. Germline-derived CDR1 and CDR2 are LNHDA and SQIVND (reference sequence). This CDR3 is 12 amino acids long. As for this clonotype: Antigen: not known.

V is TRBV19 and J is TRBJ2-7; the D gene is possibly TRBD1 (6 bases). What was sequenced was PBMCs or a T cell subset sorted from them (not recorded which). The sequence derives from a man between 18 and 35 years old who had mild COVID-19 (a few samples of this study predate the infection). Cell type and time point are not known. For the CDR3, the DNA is TGTGCCAGTATGGACAGCTCCTACGAGCAGTACTTC. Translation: CASMDSSYEQYF.